Each of the 17 T cell receptor beta chains below was sequenced from the same sample in a study of blood T cell repertoires in COVID-19. Sequencing was performed with immunoSEQ multiplex PCR; in TCRdb, only in-frame clones are kept and a portion is missing. The sample yields fewer than 250,000 clones, approximately 90% seen once. The sequenced material came from peripheral blood. These receptors came from a man aged 30 to 39 with acute or convalescent COVID-19.

This clone was observed a handful of times. V usage is TRBV7-6 and J usage is TRBJ2-2, with 12 bases lining up with TRBD2. Per germline, CDR1 SGHVS and CDR2 FNYEAQ. The V segment lost 4 bases and the J segment 1 base; nucleotides outside the gene matches: 7. CDR3 length: 18 residues. The CDR3 sequence is CASSSQTSGGLNTGELFF. For the CDR3, the DNA is TGTGCCAGCAGCTCCCAGACTAGCGGGGGTTTGAACACCGGGGAGCTGTTTTTT.

CDR3: CASSQSPTGNTEAFF. Here the CDR3 DNA reads TGTGCCAGCAGCCAATCGCCGACAGGGAACACTGAAGCTTTCTTT. The chain has TRBV5-5 and TRBJ1-1; D possibly corresponds to TRBD1 (6 bases). This CDR3 region has 15 residues. V lost 4 bases and J lost 1, with 14 bases in between. The germline V gene encodes CDR1 SGHKS and CDR2 YYEKEE (reference sequence).

J is TRBJ2-3 and V is TRBV25-1, with D perhaps matching TRBD2 (5 bases). Trimming left V 3 bases short and J 3 bases short, with 10 bases between. CDR1 and CDR2 (germline): MGHDK, SYGVNS. The length of the CDR3 is 14 residues. CDR3 DNA sequence: TGTGCCAGCAGTGATTCCCGAGGGACAGATACGCAGTATTTT. Translation gives CASSDSRGTDTQYF.

The CDR3 region is CASSELRDRGRKAYGNTIYF. The CDR3 DNA follows: TGTGCCAGCAGCGAACTCCGGGACAGGGGGCGAAAGGCGTATGGAAACACCATATATTTT. The rearrangement links TRBV21-1 to TRBJ1-3; the table gives TRBD1 as D, unverified against the DNA. TRBV21-1 is a recognized pseudogene. The CDR3 is made up of 20 amino acids.

The chain is built from TRBV15 and TRBJ2-6; TRBD1 is a possible D gene (6 bases). Germline lookup yields CDR1 LNHNV and CDR2 YYDKDF (reference sequence). With 4 bases removed from V and 1 base from J, the gap between germline ends came to 8 bases. There are 15 residues in the CDR3. The CDR3 is CATSTRGSGANVLTF. CDR3 bases: TGTGCCACCAGCACGAGGGGGTCTGGGGCCAACGTCCTGACTTTC.

The V gene is TRBV5-6, the J gene TRBJ2-5; the D gene is possibly TRBD2 (7 bases). Germline V gene sequence: CDR1 SGHDT, CDR2 YYEEEE. V was shortened by 3 bases and J by 2 bases, with 14 bases between the two germline ends. The CDR3 length is 15 residues. CDR3 region: CASSWGGGPQETQYF. The CDR3, as DNA: TGTGCCAGCAGCTGGGGGGGCGGCCCTCAAGAGACCCAGTACTTC. The full variable domain, completed using reference TRBV5-6 and TRBJ2-5, is DAGVTQSPTHLIKTRGQQVTLRCSPKSGHDTVSWYQQALGQGPQFIFQYYEEEERQRGNFPDRFSGHQFPNYSSELNVNALLLGDSALYLCASSWGGGPQETQYFGPGTRLLVL.

This chain connects TRBV3-1 (or the pseudogene TRBV3-2) to TRBJ1-2; no reliable D call. The CDR3 consists of 13 residues. Germline V lookup: CDR1 LGHDT, CDR2 YNNKEL (reference sequence). Trimming stripped 3 bases from V and 8 bases from J, with 13 bases between. The CDR3 spells CASSHGGIGGYTF. In DNA form, the CDR3 reads TGTGCCAGCAGCCACGGAGGAATCGGCGGCTACACCTTC.

This chain joins TRBV11-1 and TRBJ1-1; TRBD1 aligns across 7 bases. The CDR3 totals 13 residues. The ends lost 6 bases at V and 1 base at J; junction bases unmatched: 2. Germline V gene lookup returns CDR1 SGHAT and CDR2 FQDESV (reference sequence). Written as DNA, the CDR3 is TGTGCCAGCAGTCGACAGGGGAACACTGAAGCTTTCTTT. Encoded protein: CASSRQGNTEAFF.

The chain couples TRBV28 to TRBJ1-1; perhaps TRBD1 as D (6 bases). This CDR3 has 16 amino acids. CDR1 and CDR2 (germline): MDHEN, SYDVKM. V was trimmed by 7 bases and J by 4 bases, leaving 22 bases between them. This CDR3 is CASNVIGGGLGTEAFF. The DNA of the CDR3 is TGTGCCAGCAACGTCATTGGGGGCGGTTTAGGCACTGAAGCTTTCTTT.

This sequence joins TRBV19 and TRBJ1-5; 9 nucleotides match TRBD1. J was trimmed by 2 bases and V by 9 bases; bases with no gene match: 5. The CDR3 covers 14 residues. The germline V gene has CDR1 LNHDA and CDR2 SQIVND (reference sequence). This CDR3 reads CASATGGGNQPQHF. The CDR3 DNA sequence: TGTGCCAGCGCAACAGGGGGCGGCAATCAGCCCCAGCATTTT.

V usage is TRBV19 and J usage is TRBJ1-5; TRBD1 matches at 10 bases. From germline, CDR1 is LNHDA and CDR2 SQIVND (reference sequence). This CDR3 spans 15 amino acids. Trimming at V came to 1 base and at J to 7 bases, leaving 4 bases not matched to a gene. CDR3 coding DNA: TGTGCCAGTAGTATAGGGGGACAGGGGTGGCAGCCCCAGCATTTT. This translates into CASSIGGQGWQPQHF. The whole variable domain, remainder taken from reference TRBV19 and TRBJ1-5, is DGGITQSPKYLFRKEGQNVTLSCEQNLNHDAMYWYRQDPGQGLRLIYYSQIVNDFQKGDIAEGYSVSREKKESFPLTVTSAQKNPTAFYLCASSIGGQGWQPQHFGDGTRLSIL.

The chain combines TRBV5-1 with TRBJ2-7, with a weak D call TRBD1 (5 bases). The CDR3 sequence is 15 residues long. Germline CDR1 reads SGHRS; CDR2 reads YFSETQ. V gave up 2 bases and J gave up 2 bases, with 14 bases separating them. The CDR3 reads CASSLSRDGPYEQYF. CDR3 bases: TGCGCCAGCAGCTTAAGCAGGGATGGGCCCTACGAGCAGTACTTC.

The V call is TRBV27, the J call TRBJ1-2; TRBD1 matches 7 bases. Germline CDR1 is MNHEY and CDR2 is SMNVEV (reference sequence). V lost 2 bases, J lost 2 bases, and 5 bases stayed unmatched. This CDR3 is built from 15 residues. CDR3 loop: CASSLRQGLNYGYTF. CDR3 in DNA: TGTGCCAGCAGTTTAAGACAGGGCCTAAACTATGGCTACACCTTC.

The chain carries TRBV15 and TRBJ2-7, with 7 bases identical to TRBD2. Trimming removed 0 bases from V and 4 bases from J; junction bases left unmatched: 9. Germline CDR1 reads LNHNV; CDR2 reads YYDKDF (reference sequence). There are 16 residues in the CDR3. The CDR3, as DNA: TGTGCCACCAGCAGAGATGTCACAGCGGGAAGGTACGAGCAGTACTTC. Residues: CATSRDVTAGRYEQYF.

The chain carries TRBV7-3 and TRBJ2-1; perhaps TRBD2 as D (5 bases). CDR1 SGHTA and CDR2 FQGTGA come from the germline V gene. V lost 5 bases, J lost 5 bases, and 10 bases lay in between. The CDR3 length is 13 residues. The CDR3 DNA reads as TGTGCCAGCAGCCCGGGGTCGGACAATGAGCAGTTCTTC. Amino acid sequence: CASSPGSDNEQFF.

The J gene is TRBJ1-2, the V gene TRBV6-5; D may be TRBD1 (6 bases). CDR1 and CDR2 from the germline V gene are MNHEY and SVGAGI. With 6 bases removed from V and 4 bases from J, the gap between germline ends came to 18 bases. The CDR3 is 15 amino acids. CDR3 region: CASRDRLEGFYGYTF. The CDR3, as DNA: TGTGCCAGCAGAGACAGGCTCGAGGGGTTCTATGGCTACACCTTC.

This sequence joins TRBV6-5 and TRBJ1-5, with TRBD1 matching 7 bases. The CDR3 is made up of 14 amino acids. The germline CDR1 and CDR2 sequences are MNHEY and SVGAGI. After removal of 4 bases from V and 7 bases from J, the junction contained 7 bases not matched to a gene. The CDR3 DNA is TGTGCCAGCAGTTCGACAGGGATGGGCCAGCCCCAGCATTTT. It encodes CASSSTGMGQPQHF.